This T cell receptor (beta chain) emerged from a study of T-cell memory formation after mild COVID-19. Study background: Largely, the TCR clusters proved donor specific.

It was 5'RACE with constant-segment primers that produced the TCR alpha and TCR beta cDNA libraries, which carried sample barcodes and UMIs. TCRdb re-called the 5' RACE reads through MiXCR, storing one row per CDR3 protein. The data show just under 150,000 distinct CDR3 sequences, with about 5.7% seen just once and approximately 2.2% held by the top ten. The CDR3 is made up of 18 amino acids. V trimming: 6 bases; J trimming: 0 bases; junction bases outside the gene matches: 16. CDR1 DFQATT and CDR2 SNEGSKA come from the germline V gene (reference sequence). This clonotype was counted only a few times. Its antigen is as yet unknown. Study-level results: While clones contracting from day 15 to 85 were balanced between CD4 and CD8, later expanders leaned CD4+. Still unconfirmed is whether the second-wave clones peaking on day 37 recognized SARS-CoV-2.

This chain connects TRBV20-1 to TRBJ2-3; TRBD2 agrees at 9 bases. The source is an adult woman who had mild COVID-19 (a few samples of this study predate the infection). Cell type and time point are not known. Sequencing was performed on PBMCs or a T cell subset sorted from them (not recorded which). CDR3 sequence reads: CSASPRWGSGGSTDTQYF. CDR3 DNA sequence: TGCAGTGCCAGCCCTAGATGGGGAAGCGGGGGGAGCACAGATACGCAGTATTTT.